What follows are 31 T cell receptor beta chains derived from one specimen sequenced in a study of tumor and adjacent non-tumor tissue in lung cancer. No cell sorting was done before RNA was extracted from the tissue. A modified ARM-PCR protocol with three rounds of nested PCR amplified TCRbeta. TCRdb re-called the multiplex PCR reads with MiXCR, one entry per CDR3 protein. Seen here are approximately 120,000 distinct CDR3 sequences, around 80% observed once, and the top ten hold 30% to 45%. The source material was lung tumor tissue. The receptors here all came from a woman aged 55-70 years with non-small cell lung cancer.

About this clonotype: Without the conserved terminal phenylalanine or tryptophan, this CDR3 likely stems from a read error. The CDR3 nucleotides read TGTGCCAGCAGCTCCACGAGGACAGGCTTCTCTAATTCACCCCTCCACATT. Translating gives CASSSTRTGFSNSPLHI. This chain uses TRBV5-6 with TRBJ1-6; 7 positions agree with TRBD1. The ends lost 3 bases at V and 6 bases at J; junction bases unmatched: 12. CDR1 is SGHDT and CDR2 is YYEEEE in the germline V gene. The CDR3 totals 17 residues.

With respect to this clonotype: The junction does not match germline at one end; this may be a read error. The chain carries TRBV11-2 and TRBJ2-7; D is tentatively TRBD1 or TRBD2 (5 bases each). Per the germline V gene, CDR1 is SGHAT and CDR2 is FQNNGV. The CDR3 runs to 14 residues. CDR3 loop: CGSSWDLGGYKQYF. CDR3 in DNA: TGTGGCAGCAGTTGGGACCTCGGAGGATACAAGCAGTACTTC.

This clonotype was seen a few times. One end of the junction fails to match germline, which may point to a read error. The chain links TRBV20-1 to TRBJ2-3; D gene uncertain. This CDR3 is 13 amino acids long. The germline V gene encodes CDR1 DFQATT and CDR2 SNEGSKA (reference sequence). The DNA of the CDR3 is TGCAGTGCTAATTCGGAGAGCACAGATACACAGTATTTT. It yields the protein CSANSESTDTQYF.

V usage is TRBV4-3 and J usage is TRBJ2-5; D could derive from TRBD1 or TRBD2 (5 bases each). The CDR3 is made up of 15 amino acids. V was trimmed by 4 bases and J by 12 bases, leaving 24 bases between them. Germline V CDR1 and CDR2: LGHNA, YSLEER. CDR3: CASSRHRGSQETEYF. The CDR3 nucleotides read TGCGCCAGCAGCCGACACCGGGGCTCACAAGAGACAGAGTACTTC.

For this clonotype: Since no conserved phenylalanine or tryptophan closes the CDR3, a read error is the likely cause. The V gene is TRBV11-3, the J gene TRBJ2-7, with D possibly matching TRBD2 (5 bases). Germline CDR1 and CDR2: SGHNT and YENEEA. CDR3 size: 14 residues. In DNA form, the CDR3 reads TGTGCCAGCAGCATAGATACGGGGACCTACGAGCAGTACTCC. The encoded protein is CASSIDTGTYEQYS.

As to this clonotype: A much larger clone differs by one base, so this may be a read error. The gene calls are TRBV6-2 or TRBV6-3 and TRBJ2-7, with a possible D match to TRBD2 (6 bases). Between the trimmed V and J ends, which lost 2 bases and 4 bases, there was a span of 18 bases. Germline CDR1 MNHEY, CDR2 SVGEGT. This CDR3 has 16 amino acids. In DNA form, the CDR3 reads TGTGCCAGCAGTTACGAGGGCTCCAGCGGGCTTTACGAGCAGTACTTC. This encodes CASSYEGSSGLYEQYF.

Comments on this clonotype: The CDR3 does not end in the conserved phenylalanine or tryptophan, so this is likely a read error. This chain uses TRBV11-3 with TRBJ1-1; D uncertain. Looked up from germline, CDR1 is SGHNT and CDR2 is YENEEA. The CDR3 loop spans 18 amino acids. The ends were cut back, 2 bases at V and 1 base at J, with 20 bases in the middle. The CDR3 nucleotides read TGTGCCAGCAGCTTAATTGGGCCGCCGGGAAGGAAGAACACTGAAGCTTTCATT. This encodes CASSLIGPPGRKNTEAFI.

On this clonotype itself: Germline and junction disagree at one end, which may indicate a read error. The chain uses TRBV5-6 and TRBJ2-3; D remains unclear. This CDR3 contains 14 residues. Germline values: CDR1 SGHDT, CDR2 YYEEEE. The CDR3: CASSLCHSTDTQCF. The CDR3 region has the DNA TGTGCCAGCAGCTTGTGTCATTCTACAGATACGCAGTGTTTT. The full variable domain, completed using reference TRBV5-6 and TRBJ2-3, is DAGVTQSPTHLIKTRGQQVTLRCSPKSGHDTVSWYQQALGQGPQFIFQYYEEEERQRGNFPDRFSGHQFPNYSSELNVNALLLGDSALYLCASSLCHSTDTQCFGPGTRLTVL.

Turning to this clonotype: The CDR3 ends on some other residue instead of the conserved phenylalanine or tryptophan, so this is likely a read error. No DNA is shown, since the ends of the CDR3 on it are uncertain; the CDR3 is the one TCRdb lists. CDR3 amino acids: CASSFDSFRDELYY. The chain combines TRBV11-2 with TRBJ2-7. Per the germline V gene, CDR1 is SGHAT and CDR2 is FQNNGV. The CDR3 adds up to 14 amino acids, both ends counted.

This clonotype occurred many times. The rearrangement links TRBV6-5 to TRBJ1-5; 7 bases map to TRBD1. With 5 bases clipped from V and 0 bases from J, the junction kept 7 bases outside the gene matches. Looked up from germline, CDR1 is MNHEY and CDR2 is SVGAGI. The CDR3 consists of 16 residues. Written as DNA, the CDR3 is TGTGCCAGCAGTGCCGGGACAGTTTATAGCAATCAGCCCCAGCATTTT. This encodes CASSAGTVYSNQPQHF.

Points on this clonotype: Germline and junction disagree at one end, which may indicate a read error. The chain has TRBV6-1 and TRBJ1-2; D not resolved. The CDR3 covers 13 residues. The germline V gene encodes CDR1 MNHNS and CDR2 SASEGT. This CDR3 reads CANSEDTDYGYIF. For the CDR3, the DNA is TGTGCCAACAGTGAAGACACGGACTATGGCTACATCTTC.

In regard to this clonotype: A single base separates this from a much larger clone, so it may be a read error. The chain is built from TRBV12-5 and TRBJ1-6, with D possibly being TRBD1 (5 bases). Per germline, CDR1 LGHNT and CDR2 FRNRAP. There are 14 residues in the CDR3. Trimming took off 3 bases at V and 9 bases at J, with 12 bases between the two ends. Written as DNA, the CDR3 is TGTGCTAGTGGTTTCGGGGCATACGGTTCACCCCTCCACTTT. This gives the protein CASGFGAYGSPLHF.

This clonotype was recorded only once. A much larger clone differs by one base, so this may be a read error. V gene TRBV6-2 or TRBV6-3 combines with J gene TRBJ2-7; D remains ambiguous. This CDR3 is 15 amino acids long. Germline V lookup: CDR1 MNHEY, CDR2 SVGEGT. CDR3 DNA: TGTGCCAGCAGTTACAGTAACGAACCGTCCTACGTGCAGTACTTC. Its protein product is CASSYSNEPSYVQYF.

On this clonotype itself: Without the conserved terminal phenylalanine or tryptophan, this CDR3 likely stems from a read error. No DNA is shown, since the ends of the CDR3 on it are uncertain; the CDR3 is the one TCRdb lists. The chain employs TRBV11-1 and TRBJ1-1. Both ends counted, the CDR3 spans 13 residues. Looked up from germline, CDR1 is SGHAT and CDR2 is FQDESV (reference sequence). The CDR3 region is CASSLKVNTEALS.

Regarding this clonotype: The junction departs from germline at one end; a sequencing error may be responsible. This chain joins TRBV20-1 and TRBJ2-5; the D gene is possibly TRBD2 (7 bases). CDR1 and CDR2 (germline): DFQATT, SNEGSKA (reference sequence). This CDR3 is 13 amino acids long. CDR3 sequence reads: CSGEGGSGETQYF. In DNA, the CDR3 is TGCAGTGGGGAGGGGGGCAGTGGAGAGACTCAGTACTTC.

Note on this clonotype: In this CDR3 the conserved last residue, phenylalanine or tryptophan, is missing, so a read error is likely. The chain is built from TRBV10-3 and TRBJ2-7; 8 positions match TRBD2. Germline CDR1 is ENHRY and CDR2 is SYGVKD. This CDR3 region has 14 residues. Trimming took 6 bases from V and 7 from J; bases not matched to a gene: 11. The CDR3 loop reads CAIRPAGDSREQYL. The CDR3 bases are TGTGCCATCAGACCAGCGGGAGACTCAAGGGAGCAGTACCTC.

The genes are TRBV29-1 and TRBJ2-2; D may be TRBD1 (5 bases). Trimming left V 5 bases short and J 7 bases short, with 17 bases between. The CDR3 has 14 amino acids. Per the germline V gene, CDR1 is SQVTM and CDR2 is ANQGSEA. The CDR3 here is CSVTRTTNSGELFF. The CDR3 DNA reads TGCAGCGTTACAAGGACAACGAATAGCGGGGAGCTGTTTTTT.

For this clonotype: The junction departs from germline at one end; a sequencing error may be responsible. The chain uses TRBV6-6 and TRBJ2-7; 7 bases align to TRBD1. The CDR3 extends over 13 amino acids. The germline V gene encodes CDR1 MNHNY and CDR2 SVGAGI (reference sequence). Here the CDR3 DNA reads TGCGCCAGCTACCAGGGGGACCCCTACGAGCAGTACTTC. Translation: CASYQGDPYEQYF.

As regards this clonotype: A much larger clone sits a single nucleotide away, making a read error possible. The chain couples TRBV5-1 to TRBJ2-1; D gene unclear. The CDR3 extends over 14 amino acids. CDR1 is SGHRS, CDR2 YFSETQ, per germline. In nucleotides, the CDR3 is TGCGCCGGCAGTGATGGGATCTGGGGCAATGAGCAGTTCTTC. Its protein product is CAGSDGIWGNEQFF.

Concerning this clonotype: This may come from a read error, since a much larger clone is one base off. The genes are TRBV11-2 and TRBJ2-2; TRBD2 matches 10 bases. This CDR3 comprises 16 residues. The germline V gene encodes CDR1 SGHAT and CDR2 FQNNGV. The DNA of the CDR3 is TGTGTCAGCAGCTTCACTAGCGGGGACATCACCGGGGAGCTGTTTTTT. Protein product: CVSSFTSGDITGELFF. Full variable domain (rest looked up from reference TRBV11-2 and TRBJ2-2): EAGVAQSPRYKIIEKRQSVAFWCNPISGHATLYWYQQILGQGPKLLIQFQNNGVVDDSQLPKDRFSAERLKGVDSTLKIQPAKLEDSAVYLCVSSFTSGDITGELFFGEGSRLTVL.

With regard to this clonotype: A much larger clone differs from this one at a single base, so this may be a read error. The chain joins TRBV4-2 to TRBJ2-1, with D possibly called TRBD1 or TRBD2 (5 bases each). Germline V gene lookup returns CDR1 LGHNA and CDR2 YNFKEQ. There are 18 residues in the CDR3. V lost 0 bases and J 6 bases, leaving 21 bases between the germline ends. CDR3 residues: CASSQEPQGPLPSNEQFF. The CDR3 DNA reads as TGTGCCAGCAGCCAAGAACCCCAGGGACCCCTCCCCTCCAATGAGCAGTTCTTC.

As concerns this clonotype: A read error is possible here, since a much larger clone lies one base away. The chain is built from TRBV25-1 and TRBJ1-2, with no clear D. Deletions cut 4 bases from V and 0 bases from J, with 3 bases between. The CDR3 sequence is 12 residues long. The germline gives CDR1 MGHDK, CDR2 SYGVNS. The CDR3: CASSVSNYGYTF. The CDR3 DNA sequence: TGTGCCAGCAGTGTTTCTAACTATGGCTACACCTTC.

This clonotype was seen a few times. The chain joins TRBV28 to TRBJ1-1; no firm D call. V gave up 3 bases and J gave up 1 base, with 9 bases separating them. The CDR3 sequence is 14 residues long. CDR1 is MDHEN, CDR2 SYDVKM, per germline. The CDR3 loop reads CASSFHVRNTEAFF. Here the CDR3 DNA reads TGTGCCAGCAGTTTTCACGTCAGGAACACTGAAGCTTTCTTT.

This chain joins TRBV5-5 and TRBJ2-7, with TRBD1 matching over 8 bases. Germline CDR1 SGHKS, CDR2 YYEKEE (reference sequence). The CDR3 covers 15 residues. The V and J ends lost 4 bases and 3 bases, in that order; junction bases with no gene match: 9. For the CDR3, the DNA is TGTGCCAGCAGCCTCGGTGGGACAGGCATCTACGAGCAGTACTTC. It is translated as CASSLGGTGIYEQYF.

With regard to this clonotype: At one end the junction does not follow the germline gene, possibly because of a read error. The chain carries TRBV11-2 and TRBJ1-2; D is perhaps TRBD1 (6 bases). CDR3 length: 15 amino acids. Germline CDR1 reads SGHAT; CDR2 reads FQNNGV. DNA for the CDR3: TGTGCCCGCAGCTTAGTTCGGGGGGCCGGCTACGGCTACACCTTC. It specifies CARSLVRGAGYGYTF.

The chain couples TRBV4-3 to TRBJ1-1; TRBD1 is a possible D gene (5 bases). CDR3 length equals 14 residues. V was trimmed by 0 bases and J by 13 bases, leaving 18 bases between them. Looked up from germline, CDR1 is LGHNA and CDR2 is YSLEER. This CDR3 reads CASSQDGYGTESFF. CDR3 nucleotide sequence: TGCGCCAGCAGCCAAGATGGGTATGGGACTGAAAGTTTCTTT.

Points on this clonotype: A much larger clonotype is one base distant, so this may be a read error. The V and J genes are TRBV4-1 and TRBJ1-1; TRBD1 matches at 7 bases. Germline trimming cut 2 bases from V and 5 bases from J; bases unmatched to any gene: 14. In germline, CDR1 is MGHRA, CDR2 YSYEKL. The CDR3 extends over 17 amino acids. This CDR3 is CASSQPGQPCSRTEAFF. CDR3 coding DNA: TGCGCCAGCAGCCAACCGGGACAGCCTTGTTCGAGGACTGAAGCTTTCTTT.

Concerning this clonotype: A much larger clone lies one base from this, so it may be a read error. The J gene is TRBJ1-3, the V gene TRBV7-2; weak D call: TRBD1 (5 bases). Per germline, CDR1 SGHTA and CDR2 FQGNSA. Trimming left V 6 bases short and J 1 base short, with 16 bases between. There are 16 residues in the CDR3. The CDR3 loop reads CASRPTQGLSGNTIYF. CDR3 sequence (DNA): TGTGCCAGCAGGCCTACTCAGGGTTTGTCTGGAAACACCATATATTTT. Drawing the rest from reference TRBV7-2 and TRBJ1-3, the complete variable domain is GAGVSQSPSNKVTEKGKDVELRCDPISGHTALYWYRQSLGQGLEFLIYFQGNSAPDKSGLPSDRFSAERTGGSVSTLTIQRTQQEDSAVYLCASRPTQGLSGNTIYFGEGSWLTVV.

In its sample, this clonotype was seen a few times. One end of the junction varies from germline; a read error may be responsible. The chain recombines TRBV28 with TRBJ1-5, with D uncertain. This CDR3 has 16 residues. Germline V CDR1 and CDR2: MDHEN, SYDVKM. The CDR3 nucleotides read TGTGCCAGCAGTTTCCGTCCCCGGAGGAGCAATCAGCCCCAGCGTTTT. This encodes CASSFRPRRSNQPQRF.

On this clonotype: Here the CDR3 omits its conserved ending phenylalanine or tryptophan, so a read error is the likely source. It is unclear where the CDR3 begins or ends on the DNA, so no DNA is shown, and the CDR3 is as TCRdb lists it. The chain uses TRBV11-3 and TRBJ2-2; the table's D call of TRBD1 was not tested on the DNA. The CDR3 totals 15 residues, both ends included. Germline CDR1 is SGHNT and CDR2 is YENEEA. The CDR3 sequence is CASSFGTGKAGELFY.

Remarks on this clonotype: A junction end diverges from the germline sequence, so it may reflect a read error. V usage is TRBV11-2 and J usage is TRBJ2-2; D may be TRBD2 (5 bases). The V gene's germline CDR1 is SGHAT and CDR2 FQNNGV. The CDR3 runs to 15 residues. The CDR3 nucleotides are TGTGCCAGCAGCTTAGAGTACGGGAACACCGGGGAACTGTTTTTT. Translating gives CASSLEYGNTGELFF.